This T cell receptor (beta chain) was sequenced in a study of control samples from healthy donors and cancer patients. Some clones are missing from TCRdb's copy, which holds only in-frame ones; the method was immunoSEQ multiplex PCR. The sample records 150,000 to 200,000 clones, approximately 94% being singletons. The germline V and J ends were trimmed by 4 bases and 2 bases, with 15 bases remaining between them. The germline CDR1 and CDR2 sequences are SGHRS and YFSETQ. The length of the CDR3 is 15 residues. This sequence was found in a woman aged 40 to 50 in good health. Sequencing input: blood. This chain connects TRBV5-1 to TRBJ2-5; no definite D call. The DNA of the CDR3 is TGCGCCAGCAGCCCGAGCCCGCGGCGGCAAGAGACCCAGTACTTC. Encoded protein: CASSPSPRRQETQYF.